This T cell receptor beta chain was profiled in a study of long-term antiretroviral therapy in people with HIV. Points from the study as a whole: No data on ART adherence, viral resistance or therapy changes.

Run at survey level, the immunoSEQ assay was version v3.0. Using immunoSEQ multiplex PCR, the repertoire was profiled, and TCRdb retains in-frame clones only, with some absent. This table has 15,000 to 20,000 clones, about 86% appearing once. J lost 7 bases, V lost 6 bases, and 7 bases had no gene match. The germline gives CDR1 MDHEN, CDR2 SYDVKM. The CDR3 has 14 residues. In the case of this clone: Its antigen is currently unknown.

Material: unsorted PBMCs, obtained 0.3 years before starting antiretroviral therapy. This receptor was taken from a man between 50 and 59 years old with HIV. This rearrangement joins TRBV28 to TRBJ1-4; 8 positions match TRBD1. The CDR3 DNA reads as TGTGCCAGCAGCCTGACAGGGGTGTTTGAAAAACTGTTTTTT. Its protein is CASSLTGVFEKLFF.